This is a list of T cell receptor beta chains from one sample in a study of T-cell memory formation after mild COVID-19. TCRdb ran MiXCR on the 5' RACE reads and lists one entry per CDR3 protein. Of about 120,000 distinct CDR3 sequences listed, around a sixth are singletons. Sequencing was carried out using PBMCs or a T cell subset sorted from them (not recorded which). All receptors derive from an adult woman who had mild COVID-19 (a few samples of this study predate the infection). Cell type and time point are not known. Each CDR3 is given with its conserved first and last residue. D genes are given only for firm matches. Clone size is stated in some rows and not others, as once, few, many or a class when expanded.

CDR3nt: TGTGCCAGCAGCTTACAGGGGGCCGTCGGGAACACTGAAGCTTTCTTT
CDR3aa: CASSLQGAVGNTEAFF
v_gene: TRBV11-2
d_gene: TRBD1
abundance: .
j_gene: TRBJ1-1

CDR3nt: TGCAGTGCTCCGGTTCGGGCATCACCCTTCGGAGCAGATACGCAGTATTTT
CDR3aa: CSAPVRASPFGADTQYF
v_gene: TRBV20-1
d_gene: .
abundance: few
j_gene: TRBJ2-3

CDR3nt: TGTGCTAGCAGCTTAGCGAGGGGGCCCCATGAGCAGTTCTTC
CDR3aa: CASSLARGPHEQFF
v_gene: TRBV7-7
d_gene: TRBD1
abundance: many
j_gene: TRBJ2-1

CDR3nt: TGTGCCAGCAGCTCCTATAATTTGAGACAGGGTAAAGCCACTGAAGCTTTCTTT
CDR3aa: CASSSYNLRQGKATEAFF
v_gene: TRBV7-9
d_gene: TRBD1
abundance: .
j_gene: TRBJ1-1

CDR3nt: TGCGCCAGCAGCTTGGCGGCAGGGGGGCCCCCTTATGGCTACACCTTC
CDR3aa: CASSLAAGGPPYGYTF
v_gene: TRBV5-1
d_gene: TRBD1
abundance: .
j_gene: TRBJ1-2

CDR3nt: TGCAGTGCTAGACCACCTAGCACAGATACGCAGTATTTT
CDR3aa: CSARPPSTDTQYF
v_gene: TRBV20-1
d_gene: .
abundance: few
j_gene: TRBJ2-3

CDR3nt: TGCGCCAGCAGCTTGGGACAGGGAATGGAGACCCAGTACTTC
CDR3aa: CASSLGQGMETQYF
v_gene: TRBV5-1
d_gene: TRBD1
abundance: .
j_gene: TRBJ2-5

CDR3nt: TGTGCCTGGACGGGACACAGAGCCTACGAGCAGTACTTC
CDR3aa: CAWTGHRAYEQYF
v_gene: TRBV30
d_gene: .
abundance: many
j_gene: TRBJ2-7

CDR3nt: TGCGCCAGCAGCCAAGGGAGCGGGAGGGCCATCAATGAGCAGTTCTTC
CDR3aa: CASSQGSGRAINEQFF
v_gene: TRBV4-1
d_gene: TRBD2
abundance: few
j_gene: TRBJ2-1

CDR3nt: TGTGCCAGCAGCTTCCCAGCTAGCGGGAGGCTTATCTCCTCCAATGAGCAGTTCTTC
CDR3aa: CASSFPASGRLISSNEQFF
v_gene: TRBV7-9
d_gene: TRBD2
abundance: few
j_gene: TRBJ2-1

CDR3nt: TGTGCCAGCGGGGGTGGGGAAGAGACCCAGTACTTC
CDR3aa: CASGGGEETQYF
v_gene: TRBV2
d_gene: .
abundance: .
j_gene: TRBJ2-5

CDR3nt: TGTGCCAGCAGCTTACGTGGACTTCGGACAGATACGCAGTATTTT
CDR3aa: CASSLRGLRTDTQYF
v_gene: TRBV7-9
d_gene: .
abundance: few
j_gene: TRBJ2-3

CDR3nt: TGCGCCAGCAGCAACGGACTAGCTGGGAGCACAGATACGCAGTATTTT
CDR3aa: CASSNGLAGSTDTQYF
v_gene: TRBV5-1
d_gene: TRBD2
abundance: few
j_gene: TRBJ2-3

CDR3nt: TGCGCCAGCAGTCTGGGACAGGGGGACACCGGGGAGCTGTTTTTT
CDR3aa: CASSLGQGDTGELFF
v_gene: TRBV5-1
d_gene: TRBD1
abundance: .
j_gene: TRBJ2-2

CDR3nt: TGCAGCGGGACCCCCCGGGACAGGGATGGCTACACCTTC
CDR3aa: CSGTPRDRDGYTF
v_gene: TRBV29-1
d_gene: TRBD1
abundance: few
j_gene: TRBJ1-2

CDR3nt: TGTGCCAGCAGCTTTGGACAGACCTACGAGCAGTACTTC
CDR3aa: CASSFGQTYEQYF
v_gene: TRBV7-9
d_gene: .
abundance: .
j_gene: TRBJ2-7

CDR3nt: TGTGCCTTCGACAGGGCACTCGAAGCTTTCTTT
CDR3aa: CAFDRALEAFF
v_gene: TRBV30
d_gene: TRBD1
abundance: .
j_gene: TRBJ1-1

CDR3nt: TGCGCCAGCATACCAGGGGGGACCATGAACACTGAAGCTTTCTTT
CDR3aa: CASIPGGTMNTEAFF
v_gene: TRBV4-1
d_gene: TRBD1
abundance: few
j_gene: TRBJ1-1

CDR3nt: TGCGCCAGCAGCCAAGATTGGGGGGAGCTGTTTTTT
CDR3aa: CASSQDWGELFF
v_gene: TRBV4-3
d_gene: .
abundance: few
j_gene: TRBJ2-2

CDR3nt: TGTGCCAGCAGTGAAGGGAGGACAGGGGCGTTTCCCGAGCAGTACTTC
CDR3aa: CASSEGRTGAFPEQYF
v_gene: TRBV2
d_gene: TRBD1
abundance: .
j_gene: TRBJ2-7

CDR3nt: TGTGCCACCAGTGATCGAACGGGGCGAAGCTCCTACAATGAGCAGTTCTTC
CDR3aa: CATSDRTGRSSYNEQFF
v_gene: TRBV24-1
d_gene: .
abundance: few
j_gene: TRBJ2-1

CDR3nt: TGCAGTGCTAGAGTGCGGGGGGGCACTGAAGCTTTCTTT
CDR3aa: CSARVRGGTEAFF
v_gene: TRBV20-1
d_gene: .
abundance: .
j_gene: TRBJ1-1

CDR3nt: TGTGCCAGCAGCCCGGGACAGGGGAGGGGGCCCTCTGGTTACGAGCAGTACTTC
CDR3aa: CASSPGQGRGPSGYEQYF
v_gene: TRBV12-3/TRBV12-4
d_gene: TRBD1
abundance: few
j_gene: TRBJ2-7

CDR3nt: TGTGCCAGCAGCTCGGGGGGGGACAGGGCATACGAGCAGTACTTC
CDR3aa: CASSSGGDRAYEQYF
v_gene: TRBV2
d_gene: .
abundance: .
j_gene: TRBJ2-7

CDR3nt: TGCAGTGCTAGGGGACAGGGCCTACACAATGAGCAGTTCTTC
CDR3aa: CSARGQGLHNEQFF
v_gene: TRBV20-1
d_gene: TRBD1
abundance: .
j_gene: TRBJ2-1

CDR3nt: TGTGCCAGCAGCCCGACAGGAACCTCCTACAATGAGCAGTTCTTC
CDR3aa: CASSPTGTSYNEQFF
v_gene: TRBV7-9
d_gene: .
abundance: few
j_gene: TRBJ2-1

CDR3nt: TGTGCCACCAGTGACCCCGGGAGGTCAGGGGTCGGCTACACCTTC
CDR3aa: CATSDPGRSGVGYTF
v_gene: TRBV24-1
d_gene: .
abundance: .
j_gene: TRBJ1-2

CDR3nt: TGTGCCAGCAGTTTTACCCGTCACACCGGGGAGCTGTTTTTT
CDR3aa: CASSFTRHTGELFF
v_gene: TRBV12-3/TRBV12-4
d_gene: .
abundance: .
j_gene: TRBJ2-2